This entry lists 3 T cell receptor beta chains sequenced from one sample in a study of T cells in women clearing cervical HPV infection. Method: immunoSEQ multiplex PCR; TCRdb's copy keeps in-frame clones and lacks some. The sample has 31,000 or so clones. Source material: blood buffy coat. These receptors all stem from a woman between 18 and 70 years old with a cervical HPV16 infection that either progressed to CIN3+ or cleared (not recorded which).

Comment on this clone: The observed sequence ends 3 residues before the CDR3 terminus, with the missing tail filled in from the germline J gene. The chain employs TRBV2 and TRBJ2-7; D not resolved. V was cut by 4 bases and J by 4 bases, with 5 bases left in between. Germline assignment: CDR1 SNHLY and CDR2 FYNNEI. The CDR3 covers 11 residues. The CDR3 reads CASSVSYEQYF. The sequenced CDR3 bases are TGTGCCAGCAGTGTCAGTTACGAG.

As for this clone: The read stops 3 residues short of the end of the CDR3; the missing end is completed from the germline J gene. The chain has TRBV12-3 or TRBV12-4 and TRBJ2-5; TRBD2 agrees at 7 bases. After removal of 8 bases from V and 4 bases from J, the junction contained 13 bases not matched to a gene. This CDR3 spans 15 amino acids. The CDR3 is CASRRNYGGGETQYF. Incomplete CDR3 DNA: TGTGCCAGCCGACGGAATTATGGGGGGGGAGAGACC.

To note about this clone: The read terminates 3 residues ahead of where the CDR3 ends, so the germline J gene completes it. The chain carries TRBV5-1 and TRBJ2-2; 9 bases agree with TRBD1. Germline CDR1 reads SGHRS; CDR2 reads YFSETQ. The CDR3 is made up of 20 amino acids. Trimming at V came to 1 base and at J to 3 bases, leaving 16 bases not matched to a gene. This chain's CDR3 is CASSLNPWTGDGWYTGELFF. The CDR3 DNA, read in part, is TGCGCCAGCAGCTTGAATCCTTGGACAGGGGATGGCTGGTACACCGGGGAG.